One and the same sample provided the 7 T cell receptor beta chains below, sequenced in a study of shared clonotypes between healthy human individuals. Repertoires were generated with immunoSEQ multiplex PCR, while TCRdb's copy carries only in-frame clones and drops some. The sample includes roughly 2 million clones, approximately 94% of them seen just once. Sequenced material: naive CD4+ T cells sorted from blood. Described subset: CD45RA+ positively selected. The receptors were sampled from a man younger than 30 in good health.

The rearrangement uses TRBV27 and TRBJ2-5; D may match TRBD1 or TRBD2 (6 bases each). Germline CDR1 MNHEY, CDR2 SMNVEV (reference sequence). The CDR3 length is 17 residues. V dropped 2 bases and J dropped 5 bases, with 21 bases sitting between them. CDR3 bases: TGTGCCAGCAGTTTAAAGGGTGGAGGGGGTCGTGGGGAGACCCAGTACTTC. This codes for CASSLKGGGGRGETQYF.

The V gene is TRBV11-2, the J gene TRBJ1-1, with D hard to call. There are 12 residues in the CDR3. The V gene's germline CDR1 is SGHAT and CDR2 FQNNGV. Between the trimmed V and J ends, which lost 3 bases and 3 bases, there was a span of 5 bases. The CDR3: CASSFVDTEAFF. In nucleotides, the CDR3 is TGTGCCAGCAGCTTTGTAGACACTGAAGCTTTCTTT.

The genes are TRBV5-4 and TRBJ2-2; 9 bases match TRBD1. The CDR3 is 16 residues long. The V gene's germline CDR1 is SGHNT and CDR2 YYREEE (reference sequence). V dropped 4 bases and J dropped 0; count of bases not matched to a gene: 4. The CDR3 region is CASSKRQGANTGELFF. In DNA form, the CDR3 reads TGTGCCAGCAGCAAAAGACAGGGGGCGAACACCGGGGAGCTGTTTTTT.

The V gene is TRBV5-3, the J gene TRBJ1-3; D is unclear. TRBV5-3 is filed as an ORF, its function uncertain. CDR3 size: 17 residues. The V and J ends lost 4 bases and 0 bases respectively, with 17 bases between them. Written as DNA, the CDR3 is TGTGCCAGAAGCCATCAAACAGTCATCCCCTCTGGAAACACCATATATTTT. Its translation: CARSHQTVIPSGNTIYF.

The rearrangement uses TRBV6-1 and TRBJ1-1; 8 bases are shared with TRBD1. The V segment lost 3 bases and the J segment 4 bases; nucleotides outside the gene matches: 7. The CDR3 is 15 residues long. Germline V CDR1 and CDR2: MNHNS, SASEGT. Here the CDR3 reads CASSDWTGRVTEAFF. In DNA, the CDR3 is TGTGCCAGCAGTGACTGGACAGGGCGAGTCACTGAAGCTTTCTTT.

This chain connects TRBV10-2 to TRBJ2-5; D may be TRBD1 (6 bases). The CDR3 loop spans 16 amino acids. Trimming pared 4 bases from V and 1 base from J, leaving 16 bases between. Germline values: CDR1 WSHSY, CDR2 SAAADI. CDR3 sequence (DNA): TGCGCCAGCAGTGGACAGGACAGACAAATCCAAGAGACCCAGTACTTC. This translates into CASSGQDRQIQETQYF.

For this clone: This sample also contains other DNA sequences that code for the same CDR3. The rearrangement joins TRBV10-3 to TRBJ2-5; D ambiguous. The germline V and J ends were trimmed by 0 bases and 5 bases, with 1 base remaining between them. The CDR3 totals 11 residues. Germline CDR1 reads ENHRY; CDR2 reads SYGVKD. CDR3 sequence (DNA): TGTGCCATCAGTGAGTCCGAGACCCAGTACTTC. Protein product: CAISESETQYF.